One and the same sample provided the 9 T cell receptor beta chains below, sequenced in a study of T cell repertoires in cytomegalovirus infection. TCRdb itself ran the reads through MiXCR, one entry per CDR3 protein. The sample has roughly 230,000 distinct CDR3 sequences; over 15% are singletons. Sequencing used CD8+ T cells from PBMCs. Receptor source: a human donor in good health (CMV status not recorded). Some clones in this sample may be carry-over from other donors' samples.

The J gene is TRBJ2-2, the V gene TRBV6-6, with TRBD1 as a possible D gene (6 bases). From germline, CDR1 is MNHNY and CDR2 SVGAGI (reference sequence). The ends were cut back, 5 bases at V and 5 bases at J, with 12 bases in the middle. CDR3 length equals 14 residues. CDR3 coding DNA: TGTGCCAGCAGTGCCGAGGGGGAAACCGGGGAGCTGTTTTTT. Translated, it gives CASSAEGETGELFF.

There are a few counts of this clonotype. The CDR3 protein is CASSPLAKNTGELFF. The CDR3 region has the DNA TGTGCCAGCTCACCACTCGCAAAGAACACCGGGGAGCTGTTTTTT. The chain recombines TRBV18 with TRBJ2-2, with unresolved D. Between the trimmed V and J ends, which lost 1 base and 1 base, there was a span of 7 bases. There are 15 residues in the CDR3. Germline V gene data show CDR1 as KGHSH and CDR2 as LQKENI.

The rearrangement joins TRBV28 to TRBJ1-2, with D uncertain. The CDR3 totals 14 residues. V shed 5 bases and J shed 5 bases, with 15 bases lying between them. The germline gives CDR1 MDHEN, CDR2 SYDVKM. The CDR3 nucleotides read TGTGCCAGCAGTAGCTCCAGACTACTATATGGCTACACCTTC. Residues: CASSSSRLLYGYTF.

Note on this clonotype: With a much larger clone just one base away, this may be a read error. V usage is TRBV7-8 and J usage is TRBJ2-1; 11 bases are shared with TRBD2. Germline CDR1 SGHVS, CDR2 FQNEAQ. The CDR3 loop spans 17 amino acids. CDR3 DNA sequence: TGTGCCAGCAGCTTATGGCTAGCGGGGGGCCTTAACAATGAGCGGTTCTTC. This encodes CASSLWLAGGLNNERFF.

The rearrangement links TRBV5-5 to TRBJ2-7; 7 nucleotides align to TRBD2. There are 15 residues in the CDR3. The germline CDR1 and CDR2 sequences are SGHKS and YYEKEE (reference sequence). The V and J ends lost 0 bases and 1 base, in that order; junction bases with no gene match: 4. Here the CDR3 DNA reads TGTGCCAGCAGCTTGGGGGAGCGGGGATCCTACGAGCAGTACTTC. Its protein is CASSLGERGSYEQYF.

V usage is TRBV9 and J usage is TRBJ2-1, with 7 bases aligning to TRBD1. There are 19 residues in the CDR3. V shed 1 base and J 9 bases; nucleotides not matched to a gene: 22. Germline CDR1 reads SGDLS; CDR2 reads YYNGEE. CDR3 in amino acids: CASSVTPWDSRAVGSEQFF. DNA of the CDR3: TGTGCCAGCAGCGTAACCCCCTGGGACAGCCGGGCGGTGGGATCTGAGCAGTTCTTC. Full variable domain (outside the CDR3, taken from reference TRBV9 and TRBJ2-1): DSGVTQTPKHLITATGQRVTLRCSPRSGDLSVYWYQQSLDQGLQFLIQYYNGEERAKGNILERFSAQQFPDLHSELNLSSLELGDSALYFCASSVTPWDSRAVGSEQFFGPGTRLTVL.

This sequence joins TRBV11-2 and TRBJ2-3, with a possible D match to TRBD2 (6 bases). The germline V gene has CDR1 SGHAT and CDR2 FQNNGV. Trimming took off 1 base at V and 4 bases at J, with 18 bases between the two ends. CDR3 length: 17 amino acids. This CDR3 is CASSLVSGASVSDTQYF. In DNA form, the CDR3 reads TGTGCCAGCAGCTTAGTTTCGGGAGCTAGCGTGTCAGATACGCAGTATTTT.

In its sample, this clonotype was seen a few times. This chain links TRBV12-3 or TRBV12-4 with TRBJ2-1, with D maybe TRBD1 (5 bases). CDR3 length: 14 amino acids. The V end lost 10 bases, the J end lost 4 bases, and 17 bases lay between the germline ends. The CDR3 coding sequence is TGTGCCACCAATTCACAGGATTCTTACAATGAGCAGTTCTTC. Amino acids: CATNSQDSYNEQFF.

J is TRBJ2-5 and V is TRBV9; D is uncertain. Between the trimmed V and J ends, which lost 0 bases and 5 bases, there was a span of 11 bases. Germline CDR1 and CDR2: SGDLS and YYNGEE. The CDR3 totals 14 residues. DNA of the CDR3: TGTGCCAGCAGCGTAGGAGGCCTCCTGGAGACCCAGTACTTC. This gives the protein CASSVGGLLETQYF.